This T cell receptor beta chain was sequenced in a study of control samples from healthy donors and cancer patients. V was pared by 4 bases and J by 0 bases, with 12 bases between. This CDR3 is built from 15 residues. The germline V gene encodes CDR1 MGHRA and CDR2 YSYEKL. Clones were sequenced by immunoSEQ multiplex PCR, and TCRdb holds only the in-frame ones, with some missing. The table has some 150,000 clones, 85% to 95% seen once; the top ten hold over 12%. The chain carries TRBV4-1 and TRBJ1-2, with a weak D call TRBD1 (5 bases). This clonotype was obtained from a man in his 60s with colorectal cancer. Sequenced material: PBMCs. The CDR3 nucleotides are TGCGCCAGCAGCCCATCGCAGGGTACTAACTATGGCTACACCTTC. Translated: CASSPSQGTNYGYTF.